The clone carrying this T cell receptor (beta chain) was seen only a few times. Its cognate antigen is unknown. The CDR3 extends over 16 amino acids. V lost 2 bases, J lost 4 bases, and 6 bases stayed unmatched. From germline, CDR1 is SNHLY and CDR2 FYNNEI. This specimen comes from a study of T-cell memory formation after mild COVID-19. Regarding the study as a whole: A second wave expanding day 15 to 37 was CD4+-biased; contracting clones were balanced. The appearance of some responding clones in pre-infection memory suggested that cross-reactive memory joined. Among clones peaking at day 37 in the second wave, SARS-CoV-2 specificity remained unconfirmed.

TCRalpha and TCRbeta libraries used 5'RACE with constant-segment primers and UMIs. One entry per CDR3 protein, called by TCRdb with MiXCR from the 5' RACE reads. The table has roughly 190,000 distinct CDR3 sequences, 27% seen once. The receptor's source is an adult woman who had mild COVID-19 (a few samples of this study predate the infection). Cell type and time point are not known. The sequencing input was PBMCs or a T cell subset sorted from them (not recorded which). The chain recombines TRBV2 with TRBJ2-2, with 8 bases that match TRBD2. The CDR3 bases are TGTGCCAGCAGTGAATCTGGACTAGCTCTCACCGGGGAGCTGTTTTTT. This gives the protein CASSESGLALTGELFF. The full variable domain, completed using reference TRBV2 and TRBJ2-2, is EPEVTQTPSHQVTQMGQEVILRCVPISNHLYFYWYRQILGQKVEFLVSFYNNEISEKSEIFDDQFSVERPDGSNFTLKIRSTKLEDSAMYFCASSESGLALTGELFFGEGSRLTVL.